This TCR beta chain was recorded in a study of T cells in severe cutaneous drug reactions. About the research overall: The culprit drug was assigned by the Naranjo and ALDEN algorithms.

Worth noting for this clonotype: The antigen is undetermined.

Study-wide results and caveats: Blister cells averaged around 30% and PBMC approximately 5% TRBV12-4 in carbamazepine-induced Stevens-Johnson syndrome or toxic epidermal necrolysis patients.

Germline lookup yields CDR1 LNHNV and CDR2 YYDKDF (reference sequence). The CDR3 is 14 residues long. TCR subtype-specific primers in iRepertoire multiplex PCR prepared libraries for bulk and single-cell sequencing. From the multiplex PCR reads, TCRdb lists one entry per CDR3 protein and no DNA. Its table lists thousands of distinct CDR3 sequences. The patients sequenced had a carbamazepine-induced Stevens-Johnson syndrome or toxic epidermal necrolysis reaction. The sample consisted of PBMCs. This receptor was identified in a human donor with Stevens-Johnson syndrome, a severe cutaneous drug reaction. This sequence joins TRBV15 and TRBJ2-4; the TCRdb D gene call, TRBD2, has no DNA to confirm it. The CDR3 reads CATSSLTSGNIQYF. The full variable domain, in which reference TRBV15 and TRBJ2-4 provide the parts outside the CDR3, is DAMVIQNPRYQVTQFGKPVTLSCSQTLNHNVMYWYQQKSSQAPKLLFHYYDKDFNNEADTPDNFQSRRPNTSFCFLDIRSPGLGDTAMYLCATSSLTSGNIQYFGAGTRLSVL.